These 2 T cell receptor beta chains originate from one sample sequenced in a study of T cell repertoires in cytomegalovirus infection (dated by TCRdb to about 2019). The sample's treatment or condition, from its label and the paper: in vitro stimulation with specific CMV peptide epitopes to enrich CMV-specific T cells. TCRdb names Illumina HiSeq 1500 as the instrument used. TCRdb trimmed public reads at Q25 via fastp, called clones via MiXCR and kept in-frame beta chains. All rows with the same CDR3 protein become a single entry with the most common DNA and genes. Here the sample has roughly 990,000 distinct CDR3 sequences; 31% occur a single time. 13% of the sample is in the top ten clones. Antigens of these TCRs are unknown. The specimen comprised cultured CD8+ T cells from PBMCs, sampled from culture after CMV antigen stimulation. These receptors were obtained from a human donor in good health (CMV status not recorded). Some clones in this sample may be carry-over from other donors' samples.

This rearrangement joins TRBV4-1 to TRBJ1-1, with 9 bases matching TRBD1. The V gene's germline CDR1 is MGHRA and CDR2 YSYEKL. The CDR3 has 15 residues. V lost 0 bases, J lost 8 bases, and 7 bases stayed unmatched. The CDR3 protein is CASSQETGGGVEAFF. The DNA for the CDR3 is TGCGCCAGCAGCCAAGAAACAGGGGGCGGGGTGGAAGCTTTCTTT.

In its sample, this clonotype was seen a few times. The chain uses TRBV2 and TRBJ1-3; D possibly corresponds to TRBD1 (5 bases). The CDR3 is made up of 14 amino acids. Germline V gene data show CDR1 as SNHLY and CDR2 as FYNNEI. V dropped 7 bases and J dropped 0 bases, with 10 bases sitting between them. The CDR3 loop reads CASIGGISGNTIYF. CDR3 nucleotide sequence: TGTGCCAGCATCGGGGGGATCTCTGGAAACACCATATATTTT. Based on the CDR3 plus reference TRBV2 and TRBJ1-3, the full variable domain is EPEVTQTPSHQVTQMGQEVILRCVPISNHLYFYWYRQILGQKVEFLVSFYNNEISEKSEIFDDQFSVERPDGSNFTLKIRSTKLEDSAMYFCASIGGISGNTIYFGEGSWLTVV.